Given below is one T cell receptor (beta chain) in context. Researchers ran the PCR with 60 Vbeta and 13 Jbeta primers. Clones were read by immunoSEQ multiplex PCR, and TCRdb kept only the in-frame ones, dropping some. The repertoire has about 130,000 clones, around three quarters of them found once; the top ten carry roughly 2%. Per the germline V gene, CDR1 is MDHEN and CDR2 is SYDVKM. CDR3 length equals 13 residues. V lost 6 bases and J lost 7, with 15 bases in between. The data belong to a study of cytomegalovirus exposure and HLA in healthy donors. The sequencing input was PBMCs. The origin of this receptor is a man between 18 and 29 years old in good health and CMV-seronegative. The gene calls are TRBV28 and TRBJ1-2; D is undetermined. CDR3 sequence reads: CASSLPPPGGYTF. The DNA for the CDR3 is TGTGCCAGCAGCCTCCCTCCGCCGGGTGGCTACACCTTC.